Listed here are 28 T cell receptor beta chains from one sample, sequenced in a study of T cells in Graves' hyperthyroidism and ophthalmopathy. Researchers took RNA transcripts and amplified the TCR beta CDR3 regions from them. Carried out on the TCR CDR3, a first-round RT-PCR used the HTBI primer set. TCRdb redid the calling of the multiplex PCR reads with MiXCR, one entry per CDR3 protein. The sample consists of fewer than 800,000 distinct CDR3 sequences, about 15% of them appearing once. Source material: blood. The receptors come from a man aged 18 to 35 with Graves' hyperthyroidism.

This clonotype has at least ten counts. The V gene is TRBV28, the J gene TRBJ2-7; 9 nucleotides match TRBD2. CDR1 and CDR2 from the germline V gene are MDHEN and SYDVKM. The CDR3 has 14 amino acids. Unmatched junction bases numbered 8, after V lost 9 bases and J lost 2 bases. The CDR3 region has the DNA TGTGCCAGTTCTAGCGGGGCCCTTACCTACGAGCAGTACTTC. Its translation: CASSSGALTYEQYF.

In this sample, this clonotype turned up many times. V gene TRBV7-8 combines with J gene TRBJ2-3, with a weak D call TRBD2 (6 bases). The V gene's germline CDR1 is SGHVS and CDR2 FQNEAQ. The CDR3 totals 14 residues. Trimming cost V 6 bases and J 3 bases, with 13 bases left between them. The CDR3 sequence: CASRSGGKTDTQYF. DNA of the CDR3: TGTGCCAGCAGGAGTGGCGGGAAGACAGATACGCAGTATTTT.

This clonotype was observed a few times. The V and J genes are TRBV20-1 and TRBJ1-2, with TRBD1 identical over 10 bases. V trimming: 1 base; J trimming: 5 bases; junction bases outside the gene matches: 4. The CDR3 is 14 amino acids. From germline, CDR1 is DFQATT and CDR2 SNEGSKA (reference sequence). The CDR3 nucleotides read TGCAGTGCTAGAGCCGGGACAGGGGTGTATGGCTACACCTTC. Its translation: CSARAGTGVYGYTF.

This clonotype was seen many times. V gene TRBV20-1 combines with J gene TRBJ2-7, with 7 bases aligning to TRBD2. V was pared by 7 bases and J by 0 bases, with 3 bases of the junction left unmatched. CDR1 DFQATT and CDR2 SNEGSKA come from the germline V gene (reference sequence). This CDR3 comprises 12 residues. This CDR3 reads CSVLADSYEQYF. The CDR3 coding sequence is TGCAGTGTCCTAGCGGACTCCTACGAGCAGTACTTC.

This clonotype showed up just a few times. This rearrangement joins TRBV9 to TRBJ2-1; the match to TRBD1 covers 10 bases. The CDR3 contains 14 residues. CDR1 and CDR2 from the germline V gene are SGDLS and YYNGEE. V was pared by 3 bases and J by 6 bases, with 3 bases of the junction left unmatched. The CDR3 is CASSDWTGGNEQFF. The CDR3 DNA reads as TGTGCCAGCAGCGATTGGACAGGGGGCAATGAGCAGTTCTTC. The full variable domain, its missing parts supplied by reference TRBV9 and TRBJ2-1, is DSGVTQTPKHLITATGQRVTLRCSPRSGDLSVYWYQQSLDQGLQFLIQYYNGEERAKGNILERFSAQQFPDLHSELNLSSLELGDSALYFCASSDWTGGNEQFFGPGTRLTVL.

This clonotype was detected many times. V and J are TRBV9 and TRBJ1-2; D is unresolved. This CDR3 is built from 13 residues. V was trimmed by 3 bases and J by 5 bases, leaving 11 bases between them. Germline loops: CDR1 SGDLS, CDR2 YYNGEE. The CDR3 DNA reads as TGTGCCAGCAGCGGGACCCGGATTTATGGCTACACCTTC. The encoded protein is CASSGTRIYGYTF.

This clonotype was detected ten times or more. The chain combines TRBV20-1 with TRBJ1-2, with a weak D call TRBD1 (6 bases). This CDR3 is 13 amino acids long. V was shortened by 2 bases and J by 3 bases, with 10 bases between the two germline ends. CDR1 is DFQATT and CDR2 is SNEGSKA in the germline V gene (reference sequence). CDR3 bases: TGCAGTGCTAGACCCACAGGGTACTATGGCTACACCTTC. It specifies CSARPTGYYGYTF.

The chain uses TRBV7-9 and TRBJ1-6; no reliable D call. Germline CDR1 reads SEHNR; CDR2 reads FQNEAQ (reference sequence). The CDR3 has 13 amino acids. Trimming removed 5 bases at V and 9 bases at J, with 11 bases between. The CDR3, as DNA: TGTGCCAGCAGCCCTTATGGGGTTTCACCCCTCCACTTT. This encodes CASSPYGVSPLHF.

V gene TRBV6-5 combines with J gene TRBJ2-4, with D perhaps matching TRBD1 or TRBD2 (5 bases each). This CDR3 is 12 amino acids long. V lost 2 bases and J lost 6, with 5 bases in between. In germline, CDR1 is MNHEY, CDR2 SVGAGI. The CDR3 region is CASSYGGNIQYF. The CDR3 region has the DNA TGTGCCAGCAGTTACGGGGGAAACATTCAGTACTTC.

This clonotype has a count of ten or more. V gene TRBV28 combines with J gene TRBJ1-1; no clear D gene. This CDR3 has 15 amino acids. V lost 6 bases, J lost 0 bases, and 14 bases lay in between. Per germline, CDR1 MDHEN and CDR2 SYDVKM. This CDR3 reads CASSPLIDMNTEAFF. The CDR3 nucleotides read TGTGCCAGCAGCCCCCTCATTGACATGAACACTGAAGCTTTCTTT.

In this sample, this clonotype turned up many times. V is TRBV12-3 or TRBV12-4 and J is TRBJ2-5; 7 nucleotides line up with TRBD1. Germline trimming cut 4 bases from V and 5 bases from J; bases unmatched to any gene: 4. The CDR3 has 13 residues. The CDR3 DNA reads TGTGCCAGCAGTTCGACAGGGCCGGAGACCCAGTACTTC. This sequence encodes CASSSTGPETQYF.

The V gene is TRBV5-1, the J gene TRBJ2-2; D could derive from TRBD1 or TRBD2 (6 bases each). CDR1 is SGHRS, CDR2 YFSETQ, per germline. The CDR3 covers 15 residues. Trimming cost V 0 bases and J 4 bases, with 10 bases left between them. Written as DNA, the CDR3 is TGCGCCAGCAGCTTGGCGGGGGCGGTCACCGGGGAGCTGTTTTTT. Amino acids: CASSLAGAVTGELFF. Using reference TRBV5-1 and TRBJ2-2 for the parts outside the CDR3, the full variable domain is KAGVTQTPRYLIKTRGQQVTLSCSPISGHRSVSWYQQTPGQGLQFLFEYFSETQRNKGNFPGRFSGRQFSNSRSEMNVSTLELGDSALYLCASSLAGAVTGELFFGEGSRLTVL.

This clonotype was observed many times. The V and J genes are TRBV28 and TRBJ2-1, with 10 bases matching TRBD2. The CDR3 length is 15 residues. In germline, CDR1 is MDHEN, CDR2 SYDVKM. Unmatched junction bases numbered 5, after V lost 2 bases and J lost 7 bases. Here the CDR3 DNA reads TGTGCCAGCAGTTTACTAGCGGGAGACAGGAATGAGCAGTTCTTC. Amino acids: CASSLLAGDRNEQFF.

This clonotype was detected only a few times. The rearrangement joins TRBV3-1 to TRBJ1-1; D might be TRBD1 (6 bases). V lost 3 bases and J lost 5, with 22 bases in between. The CDR3 contains 17 residues. Germline CDR1 is LGHDT and CDR2 is YNNKEL (reference sequence). The CDR3 here is CASSHIGPASGVTEAFF. CDR3 bases: TGTGCCAGCAGCCATATAGGTCCCGCCTCAGGGGTAACTGAAGCTTTCTTT.

The table lists this clonotype with many counts. The chain joins TRBV28 to TRBJ2-7; weak D call: TRBD1 (6 bases). The CDR3 contains 14 residues. V gave up 3 bases and J gave up 5 bases, with 14 bases separating them. Per germline, CDR1 MDHEN and CDR2 SYDVKM. The CDR3 reads CASSLGASGDEQYF. Written as DNA, the CDR3 is TGTGCCAGCAGTTTGGGGGCCTCCGGGGACGAGCAGTACTTC. The entire variable domain, with the rest obtained from reference TRBV28 and TRBJ2-7, is as follows: DVKVTQSSRYLVKRTGEKVFLECVQDMDHENMFWYRQDPGLGLRLIYFSYDVKMKEKGDIPEGYSVSREKKERFSLILESASTNQTSMYLCASSLGASGDEQYFGPGTRLTVT.

This clonotype was seen a few times. The gene calls are TRBV5-5 and TRBJ1-1, with 8 nucleotides matching TRBD1. This CDR3 has 17 amino acids. V lost 4 bases to trimming and J lost 4 bases; unmatched junction nucleotides: 15. Germline loops: CDR1 SGHKS, CDR2 YYEKEE (reference sequence). CDR3 nucleotides: TGTGCCAGCAGCCAAAGGACAGGGATCTTAGGGGCCACTGAAGCTTTCTTT. Translated, it gives CASSQRTGILGATEAFF.

In the case of this clonotype: It may be a read error: a sequence one base away is much more abundant. J is TRBJ2-5 and V is TRBV12-3 or TRBV12-4; 9 nucleotides match TRBD1. Unmatched junction bases numbered 13, after V lost 5 bases and J lost 6 bases. The CDR3 spans 16 residues. The CDR3 reads CASSPQGTGFAKTQYF. The CDR3 nucleotides read TGTGCCAGCAGTCCACAAGGGACAGGGTTTGCGAAGACCCAGTACTTC.

This clonotype was counted ten times or more. The chain recombines TRBV27 with TRBJ2-4; D is perhaps TRBD2 (5 bases). Per germline, CDR1 MNHEY and CDR2 SMNVEV (reference sequence). V was clipped by 5 bases and J by 7 bases, with 18 bases between them. This CDR3 is built from 15 residues. The CDR3 DNA is TGTGCCAGCAGTAAAAACCTCGGACTCACCAACATTCAGTACTTC. Its translation is CASSKNLGLTNIQYF.

The J gene is TRBJ2-7, the V gene TRBV12-3 or TRBV12-4; D possibly corresponds to TRBD2 (6 bases). Trimming left V 6 bases short and J 5 bases short, with 14 bases between. The CDR3 runs 13 residues. The CDR3 here is CASSRGSSHEQYF. DNA of the CDR3: TGTGCCAGCAGCCGGGGGTCAAGCCACGAGCAGTACTTC.

This clonotype has a count of ten or more. This sequence joins TRBV27 and TRBJ1-2, with D unclear. Germline lookup yields CDR1 MNHEY and CDR2 SMNVEV (reference sequence). V lost 5 bases, J lost 6 bases, and 13 bases lay in between. The CDR3 consists of 13 residues. CDR3 in DNA: TGTGCCAGCAGTATCCAAGGAGGGAATGGCTACACCTTC. The encoded protein is CASSIQGGNGYTF.

This clonotype was observed a handful of times. The chain links TRBV12-3 or TRBV12-4 to TRBJ2-7; 12 bases map to TRBD2. Germline trimming cut 6 bases from V and 8 bases from J; bases unmatched to any gene: 11. The CDR3 totals 15 residues. The chain's CDR3 is CASRAGGLAGPQQYF. DNA of the CDR3: TGTGCCAGCAGGGCCGGAGGACTAGCGGGACCCCAGCAGTACTTC.

Regarding this clonotype: The junction shows a germline mismatch at one end, possibly a read error. This chain joins TRBV6-2 or TRBV6-3 and TRBJ2-7; weak D call: TRBD2 (6 bases). CDR1 MNHEY and CDR2 SVGEGT come from the germline V gene. The CDR3 loop spans 14 amino acids. CDR3 bases: TGTGCCATCAGTTTGGAGGGTACCTCCTACGAGCAGTACTTC. It specifies CAISLEGTSYEQYF.

This clonotype has a count of ten or more. This chain uses TRBV28 with TRBJ2-3; D gene unclear. Trimming removed 2 bases from V and 11 bases from J, with 5 bases in between. Germline-derived CDR1 and CDR2 are MDHEN and SYDVKM. The CDR3 extends over 10 amino acids. The chain's CDR3 is CASSLERQYF. CDR3 nucleotides: TGTGCCAGCAGTTTAGAGAGGCAGTATTTT.

This clonotype was detected only a few times. The CDR3 loop is CSGGREDPYRQFF. The DNA for the CDR3 is TGCAGCGGCGGACGGGAGGACCCTTATAGGCAGTTCTTC. The chain employs TRBV29-1 and TRBJ2-1, with TRBD2 matching 7 bases. V shed 7 bases, J shed 12 bases, and the junction held 15 bases outside the gene matches. Germline CDR1 SQVTM, CDR2 ANQGSEA. This CDR3 comprises 13 residues.

This clonotype was seen only a few times. The genes are TRBV7-8 and TRBJ1-5; tentatively, D is TRBD1 (5 bases). V gave up 5 bases and J gave up 1 base, with 18 bases separating them. This CDR3 is 17 amino acids long. In germline, CDR1 is SGHVS, CDR2 FQNEAQ. In DNA, the CDR3 is TGTGCCAGCAGCCCCCGGGACCTGGGCTGGAGCAATCAGCCCCAGCATTTT. Its translation: CASSPRDLGWSNQPQHF.

This clonotype has ten or more counts. For the CDR3, the DNA is TGTGCCAGCACCGGTGGGGGGGACGGGAACAATGAGCAGTTCTTC. Its translation is CASTGGGDGNNEQFF. The gene calls are TRBV28 and TRBJ2-1; 7 bases map to TRBD2. CDR3 length equals 15 residues. The junction had 11 bases not matched to a gene; V was cut back by 7 bases and J by 5 bases. Germline V CDR1 and CDR2: MDHEN, SYDVKM.

This chain connects TRBV7-9 to TRBJ2-4, with TRBD1 matching 7 bases. Germline V gene sequence: CDR1 SEHNR, CDR2 FQNEAQ (reference sequence). J gave up 1 base and V 3 bases, and 6 bases lay outside the gene matches. There are 16 residues in the CDR3. The CDR3 nucleotides are TGTGCCAGCAGCTTTCCAGGGGGTCAGGCCAAAAACATTCAGTACTTC. Translated, it gives CASSFPGGQAKNIQYF.

This clonotype was counted ten times or more. This chain connects TRBV20-1 to TRBJ1-1; D gene ambiguous. The CDR3 length is 13 residues. Trimming took off 0 bases at V and 7 bases at J, with 12 bases between the two ends. CDR1 and CDR2 (germline): DFQATT, SNEGSKA (reference sequence). The CDR3 reads CSARDIRGGEAFF. The CDR3 DNA reads TGCAGTGCTAGAGATATCCGGGGTGGTGAAGCTTTCTTT.